This T cell receptor (beta chain) was identified in a study of identical twins. Findings and limits, study-wide: Modelling approaches yielded underestimates of out-of-frame TCR alpha sharing between monozygotic twins. Cross-sectional statistical analysis, not tracking of the same donors, underpinned the conclusions.

TCRdb reprocessed the 5' RACE reads with MiXCR, giving one entry per CDR3 protein. The sample carries about 220,000 distinct CDR3 sequences, 6.5% to 9% recorded once. Germline V gives CDR1 SGHRS, CDR2 YFSETQ. Trimming cost V 0 bases and J 6 bases; bases outside gene matches: 6. The CDR3 sequence is 15 residues long. In regard to this clonotype: The antigen is unknown.

These same data were also listed under a study on yellow fever vaccine responses in identical twins.

This chain joins TRBV5-1 and TRBJ1-5; 7 bases agree with TRBD1. The receptor was isolated from a woman aged 18 to 35 in good health. Sequencing was performed on CD8+ T cells sorted from blood. The CDR3, as DNA: TGCGCCAGCAGCTTGGCAGGGGGGGTTGGTCAGCCCCAGCATTTT. As protein: CASSLAGGVGQPQHF.